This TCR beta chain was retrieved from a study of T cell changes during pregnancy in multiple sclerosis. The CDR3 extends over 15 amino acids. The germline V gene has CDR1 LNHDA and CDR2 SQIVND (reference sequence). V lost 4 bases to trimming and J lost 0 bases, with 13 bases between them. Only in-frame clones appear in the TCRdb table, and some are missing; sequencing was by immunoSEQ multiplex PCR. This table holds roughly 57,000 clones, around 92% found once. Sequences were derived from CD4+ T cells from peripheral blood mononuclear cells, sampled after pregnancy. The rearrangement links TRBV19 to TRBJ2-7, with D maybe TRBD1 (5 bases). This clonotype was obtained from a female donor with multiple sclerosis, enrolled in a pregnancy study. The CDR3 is CASSNQGESSYEQYF. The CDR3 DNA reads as TGTGCCAGTAGTAACCAGGGTGAGAGCTCCTACGAGCAGTACTTC.